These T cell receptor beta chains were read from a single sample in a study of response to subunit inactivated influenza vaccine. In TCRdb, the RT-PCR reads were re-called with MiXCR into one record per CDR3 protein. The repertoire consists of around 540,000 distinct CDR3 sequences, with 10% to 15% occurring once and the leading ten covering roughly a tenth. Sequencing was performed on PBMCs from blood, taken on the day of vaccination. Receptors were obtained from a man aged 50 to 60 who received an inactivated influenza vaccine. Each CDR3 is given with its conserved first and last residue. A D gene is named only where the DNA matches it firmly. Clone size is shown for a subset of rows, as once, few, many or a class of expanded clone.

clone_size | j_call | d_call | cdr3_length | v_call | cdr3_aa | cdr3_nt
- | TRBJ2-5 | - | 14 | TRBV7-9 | CASSLLWGLETQYF | TGTGCCAGCAGCTTATTGTGGGGGCTGGAGACCCAGTACTTC
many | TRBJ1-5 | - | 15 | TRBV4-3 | CASSEGRGAGQPQHF | TGCGCCAGCAGTGAGGGGAGGGGGGCAGGGCAGCCCCAGCATTTT
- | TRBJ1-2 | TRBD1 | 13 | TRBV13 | CASSLGDRTSYTF | TGTGCCAGCAGCTTAGGGGACAGGACGAGCTACACCTTC
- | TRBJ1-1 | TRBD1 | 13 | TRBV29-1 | CSTSGTGYTEAFF | TGCAGCACGAGCGGGACAGGGTATACTGAAGCTTTCTTT
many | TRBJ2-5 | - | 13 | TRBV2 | CASKVTGQETQYF | TGTGCCAGCAAGGTTACAGGCCAAGAGACCCAGTACTTC
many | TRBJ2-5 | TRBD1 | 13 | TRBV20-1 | CSAREGQGETQYF | TGCAGTGCTAGAGAGGGACAGGGAGAGACCCAGTACTTC
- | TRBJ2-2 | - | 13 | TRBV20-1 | CSASHRNTGELFF | TGCAGTGCTAGTCACAGGAACACCGGGGAGCTGTTTTTT
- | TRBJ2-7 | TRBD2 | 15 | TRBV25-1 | CASSVATSGGYEQYF | TGTGCCAGCAGTGTCGCGACTAGCGGGGGTTACGAGCAGTACTTC
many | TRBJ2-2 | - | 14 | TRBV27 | CASSLEGANGELFF | TGTGCCAGCAGTTTAGAAGGGGCGAACGGGGAGCTGTTTTTT
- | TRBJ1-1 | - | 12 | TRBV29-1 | CSAREGRTEAFF | TGCAGCGCGCGAGAGGGAAGGACTGAAGCTTTCTTT
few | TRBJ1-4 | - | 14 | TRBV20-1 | CSATPPGAVGKLFF | TGCAGTGCGACACCCCCGGGGGCCGTTGGAAAACTGTTTTTT
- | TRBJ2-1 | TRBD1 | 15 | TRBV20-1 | CSARERTGVYNEQFF | TGCAGTGCTAGAGAGCGGACAGGGGTGTACAATGAGCAGTTCTTC
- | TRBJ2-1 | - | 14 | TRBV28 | CASSFPNLNNEQFF | TGTGCCAGCAGTTTCCCGAACCTAAACAATGAGCAGTTCTTC
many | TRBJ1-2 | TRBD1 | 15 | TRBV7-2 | CASSRRDSENYGYTF | TGTGCCAGCAGCCGCCGGGACAGTGAAAACTATGGCTACACCTTC
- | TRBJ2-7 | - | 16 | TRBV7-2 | CASSLEGGADVYEQYF | TGTGCCAGCAGCCTAGAAGGCGGGGCCGACGTCTACGAGCAGTACTTC
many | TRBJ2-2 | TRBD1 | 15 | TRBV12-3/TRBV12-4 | CASSRQGGVPGELFF | TGTGCCAGCAGTCGACAGGGTGGCGTTCCCGGGGAGCTGTTTTTT
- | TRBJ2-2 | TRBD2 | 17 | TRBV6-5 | CASSYALLAGGLGELFF | TGTGCCAGCAGTTACGCATTACTAGCGGGGGGGCTCGGGGAGCTGTTTTTT
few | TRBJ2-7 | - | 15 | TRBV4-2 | CASSQDRTESYEQYF | TGTGCCAGCAGCCAAGATCGGACAGAGTCCTACGAGCAGTACTTC
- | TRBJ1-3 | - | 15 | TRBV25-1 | CASSDVGPLGNTIYF | TGTGCCAGCAGTGATGTGGGACCTCTTGGAAACACCATATATTTT
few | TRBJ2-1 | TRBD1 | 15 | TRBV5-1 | CASATGGANYNEQFF | TGCGCCAGCGCCACAGGGGGCGCAAACTACAATGAGCAGTTCTTC
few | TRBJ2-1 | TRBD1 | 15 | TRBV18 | CASSRTGGTGNEQFF | TGTGCCAGCTCACGTACAGGGGGCACCGGCAATGAGCAGTTCTTC
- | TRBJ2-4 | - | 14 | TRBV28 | CASSPQGGLNIQYF | TGTGCCAGCAGTCCCCAAGGAGGGTTAAACATTCAGTACTTC
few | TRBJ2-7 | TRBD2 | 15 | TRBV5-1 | CASSSPPSGYYEQYF | TGCGCCAGCAGCTCCCCGCCTAGCGGATACTACGAGCAGTACTTC
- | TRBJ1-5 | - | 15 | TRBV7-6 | CASSLDVGFNQPQHF | TGTGCCAGCAGCTTAGATGTAGGGTTCAATCAGCCCCAGCATTTT
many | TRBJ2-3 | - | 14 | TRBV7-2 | CASSLDRITDTQYF | TGTGCCAGCAGCTTAGACAGGATCACAGATACGCAGTATTTT
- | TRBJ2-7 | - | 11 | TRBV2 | CASSEEVEQYF | TGTGCCAGCAGTGAGGAGGTCGAGCAGTACTTC
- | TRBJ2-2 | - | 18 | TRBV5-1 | CASSPAMDGSKVTGELFF | TGCGCCAGCAGCCCCGCTATGGACGGGTCCAAGGTCACCGGGGAGCTGTTTTTT
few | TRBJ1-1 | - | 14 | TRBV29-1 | CSVAPGTANTEAFF | TGCAGCGTTGCCCCCGGGACGGCGAACACTGAAGCTTTCTTT
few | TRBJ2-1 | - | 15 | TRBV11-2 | CASSLRWSSYNEQFF | TGTGCCAGCAGCTTAAGGTGGAGCTCCTACAATGAGCAGTTCTTC
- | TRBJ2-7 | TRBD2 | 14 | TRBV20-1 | CSASLAGGFSEQYF | TGCAGTGCTAGTTTGGCGGGAGGGTTCTCCGAGCAGTACTTC
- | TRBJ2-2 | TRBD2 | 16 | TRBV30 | CAWRRPLAGNTGELFF | TGTGCCTGGAGGAGGCCCCTAGCGGGGAACACCGGGGAGCTGTTTTTT
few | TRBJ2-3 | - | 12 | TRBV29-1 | CSVVDGTDTQYF | TGCAGCGTCGTTGACGGAACAGATACGCAGTATTTT
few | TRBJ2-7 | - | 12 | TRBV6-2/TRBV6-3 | CASSYPGLEQYF | TGTGCCAGCAGTTACCCGGGACTCGAGCAGTACTTC
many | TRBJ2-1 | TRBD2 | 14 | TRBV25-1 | CASVASGSRNEQFF | TGTGCCAGCGTTGCTAGCGGGAGTCGGAATGAGCAGTTCTTC
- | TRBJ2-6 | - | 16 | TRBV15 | CATRWDRRSGANVLTF | TGTGCCACCAGATGGGACCGACGATCTGGGGCCAACGTCCTGACTTTC
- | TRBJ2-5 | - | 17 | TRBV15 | CATSRDFAGRPQETQYF | TGTGCCACCAGCAGAGATTTCGCGGGACGGCCCCAAGAGACCCAGTACTTC
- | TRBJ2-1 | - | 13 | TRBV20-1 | CSAPYWPYNEQFF | TGCAGTGCCCCGTATTGGCCCTACAATGAGCAGTTCTTC
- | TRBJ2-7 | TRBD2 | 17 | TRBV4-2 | CASSQRDGLAGVYEQYF | TGTGCCAGCAGCCAGAGGGACGGACTAGCGGGAGTCTACGAGCAGTACTTC
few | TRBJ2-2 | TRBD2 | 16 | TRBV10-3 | CAISVRSGGNTGELFF | TGTGCCATCAGTGTACGGAGCGGGGGGAACACCGGGGAGCTGTTTTTT
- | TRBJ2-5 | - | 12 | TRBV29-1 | CSVGGAGETQYF | TGCAGCGTTGGGGGGGCCGGAGAGACCCAGTACTTC
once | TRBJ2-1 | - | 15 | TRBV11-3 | CASSLDSRSYNEQFF | TGTGCCAGCAGCCTCGATAGCCGCTCCTACAATGAGCAGTTCTTC
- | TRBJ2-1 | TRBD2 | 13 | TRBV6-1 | CASRGLADNEQFF | TGTGCCAGCCGGGGACTAGCGGACAATGAGCAGTTCTTC
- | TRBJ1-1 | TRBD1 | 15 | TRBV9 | CASSASPDGQAGAFF | TGTGCCAGCAGCGCATCACCGGACGGACAGGCAGGAGCTTTCTTT
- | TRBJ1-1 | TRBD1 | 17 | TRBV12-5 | CASGIFTGGKMNTEAFF | TGTGCTAGTGGTATCTTTACAGGGGGCAAGATGAACACTGAAGCTTTCTTT
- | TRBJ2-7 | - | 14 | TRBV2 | CASSEALLFYGQYF | TGTGCCAGCAGTGAAGCGCTTCTATTCTACGGGCAGTACTTC
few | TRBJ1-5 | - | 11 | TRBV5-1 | CASSFVQPQHF | TGCGCCAGCAGCTTCGTTCAGCCCCAGCATTTT
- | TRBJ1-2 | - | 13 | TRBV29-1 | CSAAGDINYGYTF | TGCAGCGCCGCCGGGGACATTAACTATGGCTACACCTTC
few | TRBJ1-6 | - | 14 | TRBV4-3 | CASSQDIYNSPLHF | TGCGCCAGCAGCCAAGACATCTATAATTCACCCCTCCACTTT
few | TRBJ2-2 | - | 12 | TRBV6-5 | CASSRRVGELFF | TGTGCCAGCAGCCGCCGAGTCGGGGAGCTGTTTTTT
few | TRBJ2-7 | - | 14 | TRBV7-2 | CASSNPGRSYEQYF | TGTGCCAGCAGCAACCCGGGCAGATCCTACGAGCAGTACTTC
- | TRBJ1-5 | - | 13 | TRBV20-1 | CSALWGPNQPQHF | TGCAGTGCCCTGTGGGGCCCCAATCAGCCCCAGCATTTT
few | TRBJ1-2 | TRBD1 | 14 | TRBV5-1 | CASSSSTGNYGYTF | TGCGCCAGCAGCTCGTCGACAGGGAACTATGGCTACACCTTC
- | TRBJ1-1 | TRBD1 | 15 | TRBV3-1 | CASSQSTGGNTEAFF | TGTGCCAGCAGCCAATCAACAGGGGGCAACACTGAAGCTTTCTTT
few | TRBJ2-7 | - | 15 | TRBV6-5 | CASSYSIRGAYEQYF | TGTGCCAGCAGTTACTCGATAAGGGGGGCCTACGAGCAGTACTTC
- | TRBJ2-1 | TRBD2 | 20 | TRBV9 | CASSVGGLAGVSSSYNEQFF | TGTGCCAGCAGCGTAGGTGGACTAGCGGGAGTTTCGAGCTCCTACAATGAGCAGTTCTTC
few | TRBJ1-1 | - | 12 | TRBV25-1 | CASRALYTEAFF | TGTGCCAGCAGAGCCCTTTACACTGAAGCTTTCTTT
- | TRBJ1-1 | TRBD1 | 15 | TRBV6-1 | CASRHDRGGNTEAFF | TGTGCCAGCAGACATGACAGGGGGGGGAACACTGAAGCTTTCTTT
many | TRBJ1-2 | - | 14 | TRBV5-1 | CASSGGVRPDGYTF | TGCGCCAGCAGCGGAGGGGTCCGTCCCGATGGCTACACCTTC
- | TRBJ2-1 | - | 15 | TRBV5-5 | CASSFGGRNGNEQFF | TGTGCCAGCAGCTTTGGGGGACGCAACGGCAATGAGCAGTTCTTC